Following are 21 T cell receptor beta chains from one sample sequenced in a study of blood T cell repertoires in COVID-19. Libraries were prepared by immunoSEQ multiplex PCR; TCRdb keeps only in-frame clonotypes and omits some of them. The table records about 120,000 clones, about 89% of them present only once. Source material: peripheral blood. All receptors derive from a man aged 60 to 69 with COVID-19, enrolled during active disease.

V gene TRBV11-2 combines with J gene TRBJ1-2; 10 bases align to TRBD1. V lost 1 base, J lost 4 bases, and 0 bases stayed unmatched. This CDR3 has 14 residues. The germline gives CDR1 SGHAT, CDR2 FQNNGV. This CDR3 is CASSLGTGGYGYTF. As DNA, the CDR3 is TGTGCCAGCAGCTTAGGGACAGGGGGCTATGGCTACACCTTC.

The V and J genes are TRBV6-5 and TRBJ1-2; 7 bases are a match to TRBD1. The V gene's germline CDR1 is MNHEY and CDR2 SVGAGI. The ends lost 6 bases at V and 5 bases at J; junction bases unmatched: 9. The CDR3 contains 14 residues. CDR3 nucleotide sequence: TGTGCCAGCAGACAAATGACAGGGAATTATGGCTACACCTTC. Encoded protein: CASRQMTGNYGYTF.

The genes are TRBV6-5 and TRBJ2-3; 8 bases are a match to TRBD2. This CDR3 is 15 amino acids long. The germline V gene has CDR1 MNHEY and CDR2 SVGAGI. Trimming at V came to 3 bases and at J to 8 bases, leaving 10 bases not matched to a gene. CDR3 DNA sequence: TGTGCCAGCAGTTATTCTGGTGGCCGGGAGGGTACGCAGTATTTT. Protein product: CASSYSGGREGTQYF.

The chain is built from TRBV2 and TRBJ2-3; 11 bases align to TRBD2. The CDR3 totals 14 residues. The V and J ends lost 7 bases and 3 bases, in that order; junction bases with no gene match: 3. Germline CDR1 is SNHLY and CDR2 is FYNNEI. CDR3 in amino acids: CASTGTSGTDTQYF. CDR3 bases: TGTGCCAGCACGGGGACTAGCGGTACAGATACGCAGTATTTT.

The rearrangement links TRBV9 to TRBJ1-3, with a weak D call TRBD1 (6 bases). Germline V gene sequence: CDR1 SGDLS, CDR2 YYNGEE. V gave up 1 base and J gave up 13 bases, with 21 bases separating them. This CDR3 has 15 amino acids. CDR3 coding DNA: TGTGCCAGCAGCGTAAGAAATGGACAGTTGAGAGGGATATATTTT. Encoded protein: CASSVRNGQLRGIYF.

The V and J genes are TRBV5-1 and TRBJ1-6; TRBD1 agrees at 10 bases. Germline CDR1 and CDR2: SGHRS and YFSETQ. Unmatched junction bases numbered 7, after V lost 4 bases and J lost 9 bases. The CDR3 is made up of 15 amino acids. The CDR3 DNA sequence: TGCGCCAGCAGCGTCCGCCGGGACAGGGGTTCACCCCTCCACTTT. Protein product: CASSVRRDRGSPLHF.

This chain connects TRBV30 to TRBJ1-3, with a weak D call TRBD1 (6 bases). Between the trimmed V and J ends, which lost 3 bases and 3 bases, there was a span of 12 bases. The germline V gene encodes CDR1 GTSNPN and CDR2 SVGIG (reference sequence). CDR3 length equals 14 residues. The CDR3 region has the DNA TGTGCCTGGAGACAGGACAGCGGTGGAAACACCATATATTTT. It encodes CAWRQDSGGNTIYF.

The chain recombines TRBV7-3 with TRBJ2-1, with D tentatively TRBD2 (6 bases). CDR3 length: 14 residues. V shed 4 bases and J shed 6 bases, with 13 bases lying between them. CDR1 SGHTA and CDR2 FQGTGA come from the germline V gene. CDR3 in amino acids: CASSSWRGANEQFF. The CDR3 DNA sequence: TGTGCCAGCAGCTCTTGGCGGGGAGCCAATGAGCAGTTCTTC.

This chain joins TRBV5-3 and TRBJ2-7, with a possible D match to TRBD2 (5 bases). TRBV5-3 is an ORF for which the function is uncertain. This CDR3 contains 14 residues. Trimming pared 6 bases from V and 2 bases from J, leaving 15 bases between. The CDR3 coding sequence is TGTGCCAGAAACGTCCGGGAAAGCACCTACGAGCAGTACTTC. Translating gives CARNVRESTYEQYF.

The DNA for the CDR3 is TGTGCCAGCAGCTCTTACAGCTTAGCCAAAAACATTCAGTACTTC. As protein: CASSSYSLAKNIQYF. The chain couples TRBV5-6 to TRBJ2-4, with D hard to call. Germline values: CDR1 SGHDT, CDR2 YYEEEE. With 3 bases removed from V and 0 bases from J, the gap between germline ends came to 10 bases. This CDR3 is 15 amino acids long.

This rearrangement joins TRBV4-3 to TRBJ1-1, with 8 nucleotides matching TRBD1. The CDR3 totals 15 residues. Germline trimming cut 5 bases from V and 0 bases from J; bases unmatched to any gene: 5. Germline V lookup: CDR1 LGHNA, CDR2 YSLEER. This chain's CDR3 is CASSEGQAMNTEAFF. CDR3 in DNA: TGCGCCAGCAGCGAGGGACAGGCGATGAACACTGAAGCTTTCTTT.

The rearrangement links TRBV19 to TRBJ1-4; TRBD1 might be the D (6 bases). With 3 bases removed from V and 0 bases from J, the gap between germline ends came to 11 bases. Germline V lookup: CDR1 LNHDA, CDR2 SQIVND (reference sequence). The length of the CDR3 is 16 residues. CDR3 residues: CASSIGQQATNEKLFF. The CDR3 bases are TGTGCCAGTAGTATCGGACAGCAAGCAACTAATGAAAAACTGTTTTTT.

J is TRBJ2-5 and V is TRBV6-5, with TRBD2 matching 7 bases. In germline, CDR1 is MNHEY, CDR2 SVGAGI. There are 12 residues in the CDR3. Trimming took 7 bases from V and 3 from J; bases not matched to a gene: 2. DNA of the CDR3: TGTGCCAGCATGCGGGGGAAAGAGACCCAGTACTTC. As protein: CASMRGKETQYF.

CDR3 sequence (DNA): TGTGCCAGCACCACTGGGGGGATCTCTGGAAACACCATATATTTT. Residues: CASTTGGISGNTIYF. This chain uses TRBV28 with TRBJ1-3; a possible D gene is TRBD1 (5 bases). Germline assignment: CDR1 MDHEN and CDR2 SYDVKM. Trimming took off 7 bases at V and 0 bases at J, with 13 bases between the two ends. This CDR3 is 15 amino acids long. The full variable domain, in which reference TRBV28 and TRBJ1-3 provide the parts outside the CDR3, is DVKVTQSSRYLVKRTGEKVFLECVQDMDHENMFWYRQDPGLGLRLIYFSYDVKMKEKGDIPEGYSVSREKKERFSLILESASTNQTSMYLCASTTGGISGNTIYFGEGSWLTVV.

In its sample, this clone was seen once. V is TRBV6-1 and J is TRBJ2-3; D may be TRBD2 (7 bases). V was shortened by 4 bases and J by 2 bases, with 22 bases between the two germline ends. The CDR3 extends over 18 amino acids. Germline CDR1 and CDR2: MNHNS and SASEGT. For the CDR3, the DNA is TGTGCCAGCAGTGCCCCCTGGGGGAGGGGGGCCGCCACAGATACGCAGTATTTT. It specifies CASSAPWGRGAATDTQYF.

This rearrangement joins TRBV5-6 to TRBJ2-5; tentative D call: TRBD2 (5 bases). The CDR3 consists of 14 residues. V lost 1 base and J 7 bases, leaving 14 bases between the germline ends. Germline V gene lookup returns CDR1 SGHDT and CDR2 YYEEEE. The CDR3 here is CASSLLSSRGTQYF. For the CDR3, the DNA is TGTGCCAGCAGCTTGTTAAGCTCACGGGGGACCCAGTACTTC.

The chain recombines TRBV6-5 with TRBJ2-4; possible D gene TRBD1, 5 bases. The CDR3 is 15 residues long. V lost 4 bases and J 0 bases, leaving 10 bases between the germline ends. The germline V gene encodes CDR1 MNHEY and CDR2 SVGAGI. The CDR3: CASSFLTEAKNIQYF. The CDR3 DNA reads TGTGCCAGCAGTTTCCTGACAGAAGCCAAAAACATTCAGTACTTC.

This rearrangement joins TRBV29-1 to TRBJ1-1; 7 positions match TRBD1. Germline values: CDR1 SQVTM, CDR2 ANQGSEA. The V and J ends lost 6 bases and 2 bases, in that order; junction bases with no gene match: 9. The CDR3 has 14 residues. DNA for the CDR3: TGCAGCGTGACGCGGGACAGCCTTAACACTGAAGCTTTCTTT. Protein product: CSVTRDSLNTEAFF.

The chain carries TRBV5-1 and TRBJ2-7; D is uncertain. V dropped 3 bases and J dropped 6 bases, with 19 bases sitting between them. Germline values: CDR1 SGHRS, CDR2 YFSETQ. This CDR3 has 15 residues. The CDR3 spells CASSSDVVGAAEQYF. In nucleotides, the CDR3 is TGCGCCAGCAGCTCTGATGTCGTTGGAGCCGCCGAGCAGTACTTC.

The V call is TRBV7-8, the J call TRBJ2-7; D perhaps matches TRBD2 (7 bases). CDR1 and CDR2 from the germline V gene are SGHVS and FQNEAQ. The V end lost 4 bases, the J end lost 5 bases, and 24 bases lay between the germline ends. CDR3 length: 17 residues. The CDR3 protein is CASSSRGGGARGDEQYF. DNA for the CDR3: TGTGCCAGCAGCTCCCGCGGAGGGGGGGCCAGAGGGGACGAGCAGTACTTC.

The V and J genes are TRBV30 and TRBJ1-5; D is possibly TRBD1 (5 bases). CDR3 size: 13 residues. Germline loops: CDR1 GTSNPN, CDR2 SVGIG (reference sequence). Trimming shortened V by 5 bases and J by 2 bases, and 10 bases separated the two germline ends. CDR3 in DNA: TGTGCCTGGGGCGGGGGTGGCAATCAGCCCCAGCATTTT. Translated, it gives CAWGGGGNQPQHF. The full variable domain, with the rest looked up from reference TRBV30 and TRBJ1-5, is SQTIHQWPATLVQPVGSPLSLECTVEGTSNPNLYWYRQAAGRGLQLLFYSVGIGQISSEVPQNLSASRPQDRQFILSSKKLLLSDSGFYLCAWGGGGNQPQHFGDGTRLSIL.